This T cell receptor (beta chain) was recovered during a study of blood T cell repertoires in COVID-19. Overall study: Samples representing acute and convalescent COVID-19 were sourced from the United States, Italy and Spain. Sample material is recorded as cDNA or gDNA derived from T cells, B-cell-depleted T cells, or PBMCs.

Categorization into cohorts depended on clinical history that participants reported. Donors in Cohort 3 counted as recovered after two negative PCRs, clearance, or symptom resolution. Sequencing was performed with immunoSEQ multiplex PCR; in TCRdb, only in-frame clones are kept and a portion is missing. The sample records over 200,000 clones, around 86% being singletons. CDR1 and CDR2 (germline): LNHDA, SQIVND (reference sequence). The CDR3 is 17 residues long. Trimming at V came to 0 bases and at J to 0 bases, leaving 4 bases not matched to a gene. This sequence was found in a man younger than 30 who had recovered from COVID-19. The genes are TRBV19 and TRBJ2-1, with 8 nucleotides matching TRBD2. The sequenced sample was PBMCs or T cells enriched from blood (not recorded which). DNA for the CDR3: TGTGCCAGTAGTATAGAACCTAGCGGGTACTCCTACAATGAGCAGTTCTTC. It is translated as CASSIEPSGYSYNEQFF.